This passage covers 3 T cell receptor beta chains from one sample sequenced in a study of shared clonotypes between healthy human individuals. The repertoire was sequenced with immunoSEQ multiplex PCR; TCRdb's copy has only in-frame clones and lacks some. In the table there are 2 million to 2.5 million clones, about nine tenths of which are singletons. Sequencing was done on a sample of naive CD4+ T cells from PBMCs. As to subset: CD45RA+ positively selected. The receptor source for this set is a man younger than 35 in good health. Some clones in this sample may be carry-over from other donors' samples.

The chain combines TRBV18 with TRBJ1-1, with D possibly TRBD1 on 5 matching bases. Trimming took 3 bases from V and 0 from J, leaving 8 bases between them. The CDR3 extends over 14 amino acids. The germline gives CDR1 KGHSH, CDR2 LQKENI. This CDR3 is CASSPTVMNTEAFF. The CDR3 bases are TGTGCCAGCTCACCGACAGTAATGAACACTGAAGCTTTCTTT.

The CDR3 spells CASRSTYSTAETQYF. In nucleotides, the CDR3 is TGCGCCAGCAGATCGACATACTCAACGGCAGAGACCCAGTACTTC. This chain uses TRBV5-1 with TRBJ2-5; D not resolved. The V gene's germline CDR1 is SGHRS and CDR2 YFSETQ. The ends were cut back, 5 bases at V and 4 bases at J, with 18 bases in the middle. The CDR3 runs 15 residues. Filled out from reference TRBV5-1 and TRBJ2-5, the complete variable domain reads KAGVTQTPRYLIKTRGQQVTLSCSPISGHRSVSWYQQTPGQGLQFLFEYFSETQRNKGNFPGRFSGRQFSNSRSEMNVSTLELGDSALYLCASRSTYSTAETQYFGPGTRLLVL.

This clone is a singleton in its sample. The chain joins TRBV7-8 to TRBJ2-7; 11 bases are a match to TRBD1. CDR3 length: 14 amino acids. After removal of 5 bases from V and 6 bases from J, the junction contained 6 bases not matched to a gene. Germline lookup yields CDR1 SGHVS and CDR2 FQNEAQ. The CDR3 DNA follows: TGTGCCAGCAGCCAGGGACAGGGGGTCTCCGAGCAGTACTTC. Translating gives CASSQGQGVSEQYF.